The clone carrying this T cell receptor beta chain was counted only a few times. The antigen is undetermined. The data stem from a study of response to subunit inactivated influenza vaccine. Using its own MiXCR run on the RT-PCR reads, TCRdb lists one record per CDR3 protein. The table lists roughly 760,000 distinct CDR3 sequences, about 20% of them singletons. Findings of the study overall: Authors suggested each seasonal flu vaccination may recruit only limited numbers of new T cells.

Per germline, CDR1 DFQATT and CDR2 SNEGSKA (reference sequence). V was pared by 2 bases and J by 5 bases, with 19 bases between. CDR3 length equals 15 residues. The sample in question was PBMCs from blood, obtained roughly 5 days after vaccination. The V gene is TRBV20-1, the J gene TRBJ2-7; D is tentatively TRBD1 or TRBD2 (5 bases each). The source is a man in his fifties who received an inactivated influenza vaccine. DNA for the CDR3: TGCAGTGCTAGAAACACCGGGACCACTCTGAACGAGCAGTACTTC. Encoded protein: CSARNTGTTLNEQYF.